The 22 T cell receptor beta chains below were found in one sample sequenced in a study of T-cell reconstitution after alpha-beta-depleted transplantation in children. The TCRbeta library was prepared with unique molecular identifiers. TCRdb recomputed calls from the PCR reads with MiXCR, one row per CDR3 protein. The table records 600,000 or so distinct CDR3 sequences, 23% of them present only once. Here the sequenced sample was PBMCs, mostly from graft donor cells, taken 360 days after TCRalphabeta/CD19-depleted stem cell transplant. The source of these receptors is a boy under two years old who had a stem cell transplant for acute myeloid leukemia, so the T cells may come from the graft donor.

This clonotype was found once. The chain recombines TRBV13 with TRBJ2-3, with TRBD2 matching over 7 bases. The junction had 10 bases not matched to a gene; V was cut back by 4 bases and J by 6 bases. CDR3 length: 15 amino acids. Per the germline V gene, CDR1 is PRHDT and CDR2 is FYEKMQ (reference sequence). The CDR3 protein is CASSYQRGPTDTQYF. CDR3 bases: TGTGCCAGCAGCTATCAGCGGGGCCCCACGGATACGCAGTATTTT.

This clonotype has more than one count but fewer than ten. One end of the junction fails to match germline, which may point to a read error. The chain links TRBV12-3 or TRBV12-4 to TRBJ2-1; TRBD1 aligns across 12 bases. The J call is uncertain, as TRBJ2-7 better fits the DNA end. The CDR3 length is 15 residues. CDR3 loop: CASSPRGQGAYEQYF. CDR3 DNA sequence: TGTGCCAGCAGTCCCAGGGGACAGGGGGCCTATGAGCAGTACTTC.

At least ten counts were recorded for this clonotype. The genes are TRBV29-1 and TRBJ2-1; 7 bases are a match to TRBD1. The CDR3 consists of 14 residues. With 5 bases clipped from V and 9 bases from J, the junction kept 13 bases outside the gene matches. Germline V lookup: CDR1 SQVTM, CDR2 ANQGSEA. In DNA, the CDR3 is TGCAGCGTTTTCCGGCAGGGGGTGTACGGTGAGCAGTTCTTC. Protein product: CSVFRQGVYGEQFF.

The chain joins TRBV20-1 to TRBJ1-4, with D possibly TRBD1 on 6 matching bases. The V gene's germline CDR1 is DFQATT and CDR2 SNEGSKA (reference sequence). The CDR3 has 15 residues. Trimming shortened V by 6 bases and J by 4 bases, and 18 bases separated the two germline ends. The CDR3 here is CSAWDTSRYNEKLFF. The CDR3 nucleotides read TGCAGTGCATGGGACACCTCAAGGTATAATGAAAAACTGTTTTTT.

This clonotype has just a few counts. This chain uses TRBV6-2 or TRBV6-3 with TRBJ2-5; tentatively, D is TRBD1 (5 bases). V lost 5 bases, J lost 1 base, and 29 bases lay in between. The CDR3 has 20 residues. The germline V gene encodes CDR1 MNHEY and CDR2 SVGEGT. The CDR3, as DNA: TGTGCCAGCAGTCCCCTCACACTCGACAGAGGACCCCATACCCAAGAGACCCAGTACTTC. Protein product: CASSPLTLDRGPHTQETQYF.

CDR3 residues: CASSTGLEAYEQYF. The DNA for the CDR3 is TGTGCCAGCAGTACCGGACTAGAAGCCTACGAGCAGTACTTC. The rearrangement joins TRBV12-3 or TRBV12-4 to TRBJ2-7, with TRBD2 identical over 7 bases. V shed 5 bases and J 2 bases; nucleotides not matched to a gene: 6. This CDR3 contains 14 residues.

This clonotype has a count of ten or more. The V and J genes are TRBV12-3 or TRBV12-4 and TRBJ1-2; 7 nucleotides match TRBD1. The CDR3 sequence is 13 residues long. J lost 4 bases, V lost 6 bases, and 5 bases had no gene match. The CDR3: CASSSTGFYGYTF. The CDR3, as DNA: TGTGCCAGCAGCTCGACAGGGTTCTATGGCTACACCTTC.

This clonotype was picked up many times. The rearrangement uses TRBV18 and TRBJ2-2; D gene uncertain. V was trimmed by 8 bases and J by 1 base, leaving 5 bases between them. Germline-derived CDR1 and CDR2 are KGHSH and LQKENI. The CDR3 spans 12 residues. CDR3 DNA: TGTGCCAGCCGACAGAACACCGGGGAGCTGTTTTTT. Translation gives CASRQNTGELFF.

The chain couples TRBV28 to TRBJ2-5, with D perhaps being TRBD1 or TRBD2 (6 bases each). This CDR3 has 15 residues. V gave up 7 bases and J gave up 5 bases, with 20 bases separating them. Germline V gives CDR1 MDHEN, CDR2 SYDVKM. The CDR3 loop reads CASTTFGGGGETQYF. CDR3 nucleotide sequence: TGTGCCAGCACCACTTTCGGGGGCGGCGGGGAGACCCAGTACTTC.

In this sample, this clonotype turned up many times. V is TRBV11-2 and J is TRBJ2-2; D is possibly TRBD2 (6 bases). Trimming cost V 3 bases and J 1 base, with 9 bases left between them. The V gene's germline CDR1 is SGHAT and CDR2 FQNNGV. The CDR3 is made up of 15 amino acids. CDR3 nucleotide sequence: TGTGCCAGCAGCTTGGGACTTAAGAACACCGGGGAGCTGTTTTTT. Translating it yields CASSLGLKNTGELFF.

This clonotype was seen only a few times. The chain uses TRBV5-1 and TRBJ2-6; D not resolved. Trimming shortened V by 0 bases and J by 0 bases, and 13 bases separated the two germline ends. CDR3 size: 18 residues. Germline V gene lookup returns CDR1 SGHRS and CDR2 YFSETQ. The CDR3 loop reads CASSLGAASHSGANVLTF. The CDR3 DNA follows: TGCGCCAGCAGCTTGGGAGCCGCCTCCCACTCTGGGGCCAACGTCCTGACTTTC.

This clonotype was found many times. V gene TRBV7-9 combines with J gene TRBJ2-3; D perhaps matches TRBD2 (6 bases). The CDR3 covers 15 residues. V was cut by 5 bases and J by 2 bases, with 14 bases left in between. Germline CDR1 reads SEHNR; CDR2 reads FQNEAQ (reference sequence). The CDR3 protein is CASSRDSHSTDTQYF. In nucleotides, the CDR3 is TGTGCCAGCAGCCGGGACTCCCATTCCACAGATACGCAGTATTTT.

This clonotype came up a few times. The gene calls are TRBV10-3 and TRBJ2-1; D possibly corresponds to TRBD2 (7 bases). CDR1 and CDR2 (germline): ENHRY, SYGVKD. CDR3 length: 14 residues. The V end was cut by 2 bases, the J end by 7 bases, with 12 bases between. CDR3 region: CAISEEGGRNEQFF. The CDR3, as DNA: TGTGCCATCAGTGAGGAGGGGGGGAGGAATGAGCAGTTCTTC.

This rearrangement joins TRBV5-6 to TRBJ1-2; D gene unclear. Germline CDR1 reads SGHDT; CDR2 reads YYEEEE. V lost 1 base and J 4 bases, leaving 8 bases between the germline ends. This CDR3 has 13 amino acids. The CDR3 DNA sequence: TGTGCCAGCAGCTTGTCCCAGGCCTATGGCTACACCTTC. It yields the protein CASSLSQAYGYTF. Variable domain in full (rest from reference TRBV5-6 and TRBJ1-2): DAGVTQSPTHLIKTRGQQVTLRCSPKSGHDTVSWYQQALGQGPQFIFQYYEEEERQRGNFPDRFSGHQFPNYSSELNVNALLLGDSALYLCASSLSQAYGYTFGSGTRLTVV.

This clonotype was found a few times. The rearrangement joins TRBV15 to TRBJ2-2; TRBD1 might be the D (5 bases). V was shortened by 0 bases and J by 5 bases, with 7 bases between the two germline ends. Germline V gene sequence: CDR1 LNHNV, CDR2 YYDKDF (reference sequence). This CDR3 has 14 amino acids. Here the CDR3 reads CATSRDRGTGELFF. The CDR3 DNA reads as TGTGCCACCAGCAGAGATAGGGGAACCGGGGAGCTGTTTTTT.

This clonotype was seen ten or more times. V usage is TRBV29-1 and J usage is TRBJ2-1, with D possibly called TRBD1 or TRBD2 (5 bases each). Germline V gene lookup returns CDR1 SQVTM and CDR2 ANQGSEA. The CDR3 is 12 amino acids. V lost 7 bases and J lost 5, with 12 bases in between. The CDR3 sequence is CSGDGDHNEQFF. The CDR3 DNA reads TGCAGCGGGGACGGAGACCACAATGAGCAGTTCTTC.

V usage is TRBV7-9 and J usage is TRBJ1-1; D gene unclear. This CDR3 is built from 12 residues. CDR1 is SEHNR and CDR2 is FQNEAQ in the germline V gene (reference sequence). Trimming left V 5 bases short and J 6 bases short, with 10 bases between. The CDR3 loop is CASSALRPEAFF. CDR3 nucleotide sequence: TGTGCCAGCAGCGCCCTGCGTCCTGAAGCTTTCTTT. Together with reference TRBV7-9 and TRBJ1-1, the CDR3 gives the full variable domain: DTGVSQNPRHKITKRGQNVTFRCDPISEHNRLYWYRQTLGQGPEFLTYFQNEAQLEKSRLLSDRFSAERPKGSFSTLEIQRTEQGDSAMYLCASSALRPEAFFGQGTRLTVV.

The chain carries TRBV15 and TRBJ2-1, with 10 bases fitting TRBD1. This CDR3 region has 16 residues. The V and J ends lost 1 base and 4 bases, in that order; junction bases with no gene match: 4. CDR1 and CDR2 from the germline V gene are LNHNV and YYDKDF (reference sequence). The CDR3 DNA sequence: TGTGCCACCAGCAGAGTGGGACAGGGGCGATACAATGAGCAGTTCTTC. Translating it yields CATSRVGQGRYNEQFF.

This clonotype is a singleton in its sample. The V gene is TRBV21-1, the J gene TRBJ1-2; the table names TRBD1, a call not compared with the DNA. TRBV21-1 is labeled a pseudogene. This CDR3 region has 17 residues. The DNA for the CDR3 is TGTGCCAGCAGCAATCCTGTTTGTAATCAGGGGGCGAAGGGCTACACCTTC. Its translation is CASSNPVCNQGAKGYTF.

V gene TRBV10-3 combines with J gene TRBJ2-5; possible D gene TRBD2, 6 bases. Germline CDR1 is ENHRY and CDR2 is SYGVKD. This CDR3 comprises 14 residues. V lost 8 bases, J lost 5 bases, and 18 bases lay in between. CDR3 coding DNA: TGTGCCATCGGGACTCGAGCGGAGGGGGAGACCCAGTACTTC. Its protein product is CAIGTRAEGETQYF.

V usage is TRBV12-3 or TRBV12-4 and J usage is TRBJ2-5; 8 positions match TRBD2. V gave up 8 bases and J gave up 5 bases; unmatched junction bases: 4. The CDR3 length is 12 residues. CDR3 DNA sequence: TGTGCCAGCGCGGGGGGACACGAGACCCAGTACTTC. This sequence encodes CASAGGHETQYF.

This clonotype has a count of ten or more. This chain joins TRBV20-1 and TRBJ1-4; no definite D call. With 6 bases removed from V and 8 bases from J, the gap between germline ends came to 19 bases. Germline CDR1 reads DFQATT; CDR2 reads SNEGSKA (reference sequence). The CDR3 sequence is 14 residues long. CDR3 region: CSARGVREGEKLFF. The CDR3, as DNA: TGCAGTGCCCGGGGAGTACGGGAGGGCGAAAAACTGTTTTTT.